Below, 15 T cell receptor beta chains from the same sample are listed, as sequenced in a study of blood T cell repertoires in COVID-19 (dated by TCRdb to 2020 to 2021). The library was generated by the immunoSEQ multiplex PCR assay. The table was pulled from immuneACCESS by TCRdb, which kept in-frame rearrangements only. Such tables lose some clones; where checked, under half of the loss comes from unresolved V genes, and the rest has no known cause. The sample yields some 520,000 clones; 75% to 90% were counted once. 0.9% of the sample rests with the top ten. Source material: peripheral blood. The receptors originated from a man between 18 and 35 years old with COVID-19, enrolled during active disease.

This clone was observed a handful of times. The chain employs TRBV12-5 and TRBJ2-7; 8 bases agree with TRBD1. Germline V lookup: CDR1 LGHNT, CDR2 FRNRAP. J was trimmed by 0 bases and V by 4 bases; bases with no gene match: 8. This CDR3 region has 16 residues. CDR3 sequence reads: CASGSLTGASSYEQYF. For the CDR3, the DNA is TGTGCTAGTGGTTCCCTGACAGGGGCCAGCTCCTACGAGCAGTACTTC.

The rearrangement links TRBV30 to TRBJ1-3; tentative D call: TRBD1 (5 bases). The CDR3 runs to 16 residues. The germline gives CDR1 GTSNPN, CDR2 SVGIG (reference sequence). V lost 0 bases and J lost 0, with 12 bases in between. The CDR3 DNA is TGTGCCTGGAGTGTACCAGGGCGAGGCTCTGGAAACACCATATATTTT. This encodes CAWSVPGRGSGNTIYF.

The DNA for the CDR3 is TGTGCCAGCTCACCAAGACTAGCGGGGGGACGAGAGACCCAGTACTTC. This translates into CASSPRLAGGRETQYF. The rearrangement joins TRBV18 to TRBJ2-5; 13 nucleotides agree with TRBD2. Trimming cost V 2 bases and J 4 bases; bases outside gene matches: 4. The CDR3 has 16 amino acids. Germline V CDR1 and CDR2: KGHSH, LQKENI.

The V call is TRBV29-1, the J call TRBJ1-5, with D hard to call. The CDR3 is made up of 11 amino acids. Per germline, CDR1 SQVTM and CDR2 ANQGSEA. Trimming cost V 5 bases and J 6 bases, with 8 bases left between them. The CDR3 DNA is TGCAGCGTTTCCAGGTGTCAGCCCCAGCATTTT. This translates into CSVSRCQPQHF. The full variable domain, in which reference TRBV29-1 and TRBJ1-5 provide the parts outside the CDR3, is SAVISQKPSRDICQRGTSLTIQCQVDSQVTMMFWYRQQPGQSLTLIATANQGSEATYESGFVIDKFPISRPNLTFSTLTVSNMSPEDSSIYLCSVSRCQPQHFGDGTRLSIL.

The chain joins TRBV7-9 to TRBJ1-1; 7 bases are shared with TRBD1. The CDR3 spans 16 residues. V dropped 7 bases and J dropped 2; count of bases not matched to a gene: 13. CDR1 SEHNR and CDR2 FQNEAQ come from the germline V gene (reference sequence). CDR3 region: CASTSPPGTVNTEAFF. The CDR3 DNA reads TGTGCCAGCACCTCACCCCCCGGGACAGTCAACACTGAAGCTTTCTTT.

The genes are TRBV18 and TRBJ1-2, with TRBD1 matching 7 bases. Per germline, CDR1 KGHSH and CDR2 LQKENI. The CDR3 has 15 residues. Germline trimming cut 3 bases from V and 3 bases from J; bases unmatched to any gene: 7. The CDR3 DNA is TGTGCCAGCTCACCCGGAGGGGGCAGACACTATGGCTACACCTTC. Amino acid sequence: CASSPGGGRHYGYTF.

This chain connects TRBV5-1 to TRBJ1-2; D ambiguous. In germline, CDR1 is SGHRS, CDR2 YFSETQ. The V end lost 0 bases, the J end lost 0 bases, and 12 bases lay between the germline ends. The CDR3 spans 16 residues. The CDR3 loop is CASSLVTDGANYGYTF. As DNA, the CDR3 is TGCGCCAGCAGCTTGGTCACCGACGGAGCTAACTATGGCTACACCTTC. Full variable domain (rest looked up from reference TRBV5-1 and TRBJ1-2): KAGVTQTPRYLIKTRGQQVTLSCSPISGHRSVSWYQQTPGQGLQFLFEYFSETQRNKGNFPGRFSGRQFSNSRSEMNVSTLELGDSALYLCASSLVTDGANYGYTFGSGTRLTVV.

The V gene is TRBV19, the J gene TRBJ2-7, with TRBD2 identical over 7 bases. The CDR3 has 13 residues. Germline V CDR1 and CDR2: LNHDA, SQIVND (reference sequence). Trimming at V came to 5 bases and at J to 3 bases, leaving 4 bases not matched to a gene. CDR3 DNA: TGTGCCAGTAGTCCTGCGGGAGTCTACGAGCAGTACTTC. Encoded protein: CASSPAGVYEQYF.

The chain has TRBV7-2 and TRBJ2-3; no definite D call. The germline CDR1 and CDR2 sequences are SGHTA and FQGNSA. The ends were cut back, 2 bases at V and 0 bases at J, with 12 bases in the middle. This CDR3 has 16 amino acids. CDR3 sequence reads: CASSLHRRSSTDTQYF. The CDR3 nucleotides read TGTGCCAGCAGCTTACACCGACGGAGTAGCACAGATACGCAGTATTTT.

This chain uses TRBV18 with TRBJ2-5; 7 bases are shared with TRBD1. The J segment lost 5 bases and the V segment lost 1 base, leaving 4 bases of the junction unmatched. The CDR3 spans 14 residues. The germline gives CDR1 KGHSH, CDR2 LQKENI. The CDR3 DNA sequence: TGTGCCAGCTCACCACTCGACAGGGCCGAGACCCAGTACTTC. It codes for CASSPLDRAETQYF.

The V gene is TRBV5-4, the J gene TRBJ1-4, with D possibly matching TRBD1 (5 bases). CDR1 is SGHNT, CDR2 YYREEE, per germline (reference sequence). Trimming shortened V by 0 bases and J by 3 bases, and 9 bases separated the two germline ends. This CDR3 region has 15 residues. CDR3 region: CASSLGRESNEKLFF. For the CDR3, the DNA is TGTGCCAGCAGCTTGGGCAGGGAATCTAATGAAAAACTGTTTTTT.

The gene calls are TRBV18 and TRBJ2-3; possible D gene TRBD2, 5 bases. Trimming stripped 3 bases from V and 6 bases from J, with 7 bases between. The germline gives CDR1 KGHSH, CDR2 LQKENI. The CDR3 length is 12 residues. The DNA of the CDR3 is TGTGCCAGCTCACCCGCTAGCGATACGCAGTATTTT. It translates to CASSPASDTQYF.

The chain links TRBV19 to TRBJ2-3, with D uncertain. The CDR3 runs to 12 residues. With 4 bases removed from V and 3 bases from J, the gap between germline ends came to 5 bases. The germline V gene has CDR1 LNHDA and CDR2 SQIVND (reference sequence). The CDR3, as DNA: TGTGCCAGTAGTAACAGTACAGATACGCAGTATTTT. Amino acids: CASSNSTDTQYF.

The chain is built from TRBV6-1 and TRBJ1-2, with a possible D match to TRBD1 (6 bases). Germline-derived CDR1 and CDR2 are MNHNS and SASEGT. The CDR3 sequence is 13 residues long. The V end was cut by 2 bases, the J end by 8 bases, with 12 bases between. The CDR3 nucleotides read TGTGCCAGCAGTGAAAGGACAGTCCACGGCTACACCTTC. Translation gives CASSERTVHGYTF.

The CDR3 DNA reads TGTGCCAGCAGCGAAGACAGAATGCCCCAGCATTTT. Its translation is CASSEDRMPQHF. V usage is TRBV12-3 or TRBV12-4 and J usage is TRBJ1-5; possible D gene TRBD1, 5 bases. Trimming pared 6 bases from V and 9 bases from J, leaving 12 bases between. The length of the CDR3 is 12 residues.